A single sample is the source of the 16 T cell receptor beta chains below, sequenced in a study of cytomegalovirus exposure and HLA in healthy donors. The PCR contained 60 Vbeta and 13 Jbeta primers. Profiled with immunoSEQ multiplex PCR; TCRdb holds only in-frame clones, not every one. Altogether 210,000 or so clones are present, 75% to 80% being singletons, with the ten largest covering around 1.8%. Input material: PBMCs. The receptors derive from a young man in good health and CMV-seronegative.

The chain is built from TRBV7-6 and TRBJ1-3; D unresolved. Trimming left V 1 base short and J 2 bases short, with 9 bases between. The CDR3 is 15 amino acids. Germline values: CDR1 SGHVS, CDR2 FNYEAQ. The CDR3 DNA reads as TGTGCCAGCAGCTTAGACTACTCAACTGGAAACACCATATATTTT. As protein: CASSLDYSTGNTIYF.

The rearrangement joins TRBV4-3 to TRBJ2-4, with D maybe TRBD2 (5 bases). The germline gives CDR1 LGHNA, CDR2 YSLEER. The CDR3 is 17 residues long. The V and J ends lost 0 bases and 3 bases respectively, with 15 bases between them. CDR3 residues: CASSQDSSGLGKNIQYF. CDR3 DNA: TGCGCCAGCAGCCAAGATTCGAGCGGCTTGGGCAAAAACATTCAGTACTTC.

About this clone itself: Compared with germline, one end of the junction differs, possibly owing to a read error. The rearrangement links TRBV7-9 to TRBJ2-7; possibly TRBD2 for D (6 bases). This CDR3 is 15 amino acids long. Germline V gene sequence: CDR1 SEHNR, CDR2 FQNEAQ (reference sequence). CDR3 sequence: CSSSEDSTWGDEQYF. In DNA form, the CDR3 reads TGTTCCAGCAGCGAAGACAGCACTTGGGGGGACGAGCAGTACTTC.

This clone was recorded only once. The CDR3, as DNA: TGCGCCAGCAGCTTGGAACTTCCCTACGAGCAGTACTTC. Residues: CASSLELPYEQYF. The V call is TRBV5-1, the J call TRBJ2-7; D is undetermined. Germline CDR1 SGHRS, CDR2 YFSETQ. The CDR3 extends over 13 amino acids. V lost 0 bases to trimming and J lost 2 bases, with 6 bases between them.

V and J are TRBV5-1 and TRBJ2-1; 8 positions match TRBD1. V lost 6 bases, J lost 0 bases, and 2 bases stayed unmatched. This CDR3 has 14 amino acids. In germline, CDR1 is SGHRS, CDR2 YFSETQ. CDR3 protein: CASTGGDSYNEQFF. The CDR3 DNA reads as TGCGCCAGCACAGGGGGCGACTCCTACAATGAGCAGTTCTTC. The full variable domain, rest sourced from reference TRBV5-1 and TRBJ2-1, is KAGVTQTPRYLIKTRGQQVTLSCSPISGHRSVSWYQQTPGQGLQFLFEYFSETQRNKGNFPGRFSGRQFSNSRSEMNVSTLELGDSALYLCASTGGDSYNEQFFGPGTRLTVL.

This chain connects TRBV15 to TRBJ1-4; TRBD1 is a possible D gene (5 bases). Per the germline V gene, CDR1 is LNHNV and CDR2 is YYDKDF (reference sequence). Trimming shortened V by 6 bases and J by 8 bases, and 16 bases separated the two germline ends. CDR3 size: 14 residues. CDR3 sequence (DNA): TGTGCCACCAGTCTCGGGACTGTTGGGGAAAAACTGTTTTTT. Protein product: CATSLGTVGEKLFF.

Written as DNA, the CDR3 is TGTGCCAGCAGTTTACAGGGTTTTAATTCACCCCTCCACTTT. Protein product: CASSLQGFNSPLHF. The chain combines TRBV27 with TRBJ1-6; TRBD1 might be the D (5 bases). Germline-derived CDR1 and CDR2 are MNHEY and SMNVEV (reference sequence). V shed 2 bases and J shed 6 bases, with 8 bases lying between them. CDR3 length equals 14 residues.

The chain links TRBV7-6 to TRBJ1-5, with 9 bases that match TRBD1. Germline CDR1 and CDR2: SGHVS and FNYEAQ. V was pared by 3 bases and J by 5 bases, with 5 bases of the junction left unmatched. The CDR3 covers 15 residues. CDR3: CASSFNRGPDQPQHF. The DNA for the CDR3 is TGTGCCAGCAGCTTCAACAGGGGGCCAGATCAGCCCCAGCATTTT. The whole variable domain, filled in from reference TRBV7-6 and TRBJ1-5, reads GAGVSQSPRYKVTKRGQDVALRCDPISGHVSLYWYRQALGQGPEFLTYFNYEAQQDKSGLPNDRFSAERPEGSISTLTIQRTEQRDSAMYRCASSFNRGPDQPQHFGDGTRLSIL.

This clone turned up a few times. The chain is built from TRBV6-5 and TRBJ1-1; D ambiguous. CDR1 is MNHEY, CDR2 SVGAGI, per germline. CDR3 length: 13 residues. Trimming shortened V by 6 bases and J by 0 bases, and 8 bases separated the two germline ends. The chain's CDR3 is CASRPGLNTEAFF. The DNA for the CDR3 is TGTGCCAGCAGGCCAGGCTTGAACACTGAAGCTTTCTTT.

The chain has TRBV6-1 and TRBJ2-5; D not resolved. The CDR3 is made up of 14 amino acids. The germline CDR1 and CDR2 sequences are MNHNS and SASEGT. The ends were cut back, 4 bases at V and 3 bases at J, with 12 bases in the middle. CDR3 bases: TGTGCCAGCAGTGTGTATCTAACGGAAGAGACCCAGTACTTC. Protein: CASSVYLTEETQYF.

This clone was observed once. The chain has TRBV15 and TRBJ2-5; TRBD2 aligns across 11 bases. Germline loops: CDR1 LNHNV, CDR2 YYDKDF (reference sequence). V shed 5 bases, J shed 5 bases, and the junction held 7 bases outside the gene matches. The CDR3 length is 15 residues. CDR3 sequence: CATSPRASGGETQYF. As DNA, the CDR3 is TGTGCCACCAGCCCAAGGGCTAGCGGGGGGGAGACCCAGTACTTC.

J is TRBJ2-7 and V is TRBV5-3; 11 nucleotides align to TRBD1. TRBV5-3 belongs to the ORF category, with a function that is uncertain. The CDR3 runs to 17 residues. Trimming at V came to 3 bases and at J to 4 bases, leaving 12 bases not matched to a gene. For the CDR3, the DNA is TGTGCCAGAAGCTATGAACAGCCGGGACAGGGGGTTTACGAGCAGTACTTC. Translated: CARSYEQPGQGVYEQYF.

A few counts support this clone. V gene TRBV6-1 combines with J gene TRBJ1-1, with TRBD1 matching 7 bases. V was pared by 4 bases and J by 3 bases, with 5 bases of the junction left unmatched. Germline assignment: CDR1 MNHNS and CDR2 SASEGT. This CDR3 is built from 14 residues. In DNA form, the CDR3 reads TGTGCCAGCAGTGTCTTGGGACAGTACACTGAAGCTTTCTTT. Translation: CASSVLGQYTEAFF.

The V gene is TRBV27, the J gene TRBJ1-1; 7 bases are a match to TRBD1. V was pared by 4 bases and J by 0 bases, with 14 bases of the junction left unmatched. The CDR3 totals 18 residues. Germline CDR1 reads MNHEY; CDR2 reads SMNVEV (reference sequence). This chain's CDR3 is CASSSDPGGPLMNTEAFF. The CDR3, as DNA: TGTGCCAGCAGTTCGGATCCAGGGGGACCTCTCATGAACACTGAAGCTTTCTTT.

This chain links TRBV4-1 with TRBJ1-1; possibly TRBD1 for D (5 bases). The V gene's germline CDR1 is MGHRA and CDR2 YSYEKL. The V end was cut by 4 bases, the J end by 4 bases, with 13 bases between. The CDR3 is 14 residues long. CDR3 nucleotide sequence: TGCGCCAGCAGCCCGGGGGAGGGGAGCACTGAAGCTTTCTTT. Translation: CASSPGEGSTEAFF.

This clone was counted only a few times. J is TRBJ2-3 and V is TRBV6-5; TRBD2 agrees at 14 bases. The trim removed 4 bases at V and 11 bases at J, leaving 11 bases unmatched. Germline V gene sequence: CDR1 MNHEY, CDR2 SVGAGI. The CDR3 has 16 residues. In DNA form, the CDR3 reads TGTGCCAGCAGTTCGCCCCGACTAGCGGGAGGGCAAGAGCAGTATTTT. Amino acids: CASSSPRLAGGQEQYF.